The clone carrying this TCR beta chain came up a few times. Its antigen is currently unknown. This entry belongs to a study of blood T cells in healthy people across ages. Study details: Per two T cells, template switching captured roughly one barcoded beta molecule.

V dropped 5 bases and J dropped 3; count of bases not matched to a gene: 5. The CDR3 has 15 residues. Per the germline V gene, CDR1 is SGHTA and CDR2 is FQGNSA. A second PCR of 7 to 11 cycles used a sample-barcoded 5' primer and a J-beta primer mix. TCRdb itself ran the 5' RACE reads through MiXCR, one entry per CDR3 protein. The table lists 1.8 million or so distinct CDR3 sequences, about two fifths of them singletons. Study-wide results and caveats: PBMC samples, being unsorted, prevented any conclusive comparison of naive and antigen-experienced cells.

This receptor was taken from a human donor in good health. The chain employs TRBV7-2 and TRBJ2-2; TRBD1 agrees at 8 bases. Sequenced sample: blood. The DNA for the CDR3 is TGTGCCAGCAGCCAACAGGGGGATTACACCGGGGAGCTGTTTTTT. It encodes CASSQQGDYTGELFF.